Sequencing of this T cell receptor (beta chain) was carried out in a study of blood T cell repertoires in COVID-19. Study summary: The United States, Italy and Spain supplied acute and convalescent COVID-19 samples. Nucleic acid was either cDNA or gDNA, and it came from T cells, B-cell-depleted T cells, or PBMCs.

As originally analysed: Reference gene primer amplification yielded estimated nucleated cell counts. The assay was immunoSEQ multiplex PCR, and TCRdb's table has in-frame clones only and misses some. The V and J calls and clone size come from that table; D and trimming were worked out from the DNA. Here the sample spans around 210,000 clones, roughly nine tenths being singletons. Germline V CDR1 and CDR2: MNHEY, SMNVEV (reference sequence). CDR3 length: 14 amino acids. V was pared by 6 bases and J by 5 bases, with 16 bases between. Participants had their cohort set by participant-reported clinical history.

The chain uses TRBV27 and TRBJ1-1; D possibly corresponds to TRBD1 (5 bases). The receptor's source is a woman aged 18 to 35 who had recovered from COVID-19. Sequenced material: PBMCs or T cells enriched from blood (not recorded which). The CDR3 reads CASRTLQGGTEAFF. For the CDR3, the DNA is TGTGCCAGCAGGACCCTTCAGGGAGGGACTGAAGCTTTCTTT.